What follows are 23 T cell receptor beta chains derived from one specimen sequenced in a study of T-cell reconstitution after alpha-beta-depleted transplantation in children. Unique molecular identifiers were incorporated during preparation of the TCRbeta library. TCRdb ran MiXCR on the PCR reads and lists one entry per CDR3 protein. The repertoire holds hundreds of thousands of distinct CDR3 sequences, with 10% to 15% as singletons. This sample comprised PBMCs, obtained before TCRalphabeta/CD19-depleted stem cell transplant. These TCRs come from a girl aged 2 to 9 with congenital amegakaryocytic thrombocytopenia, due to receive a stem cell transplant.

This clonotype has just a few counts. The gene calls are TRBV20-1 and TRBJ2-3; D may match TRBD1 or TRBD2 (7 bases each). The V gene's germline CDR1 is DFQATT and CDR2 SNEGSKA (reference sequence). This CDR3 region has 14 residues. V was cut by 1 base and J by 6 bases, with 14 bases left in between. The CDR3 nucleotides read TGCAGTGCTAGAGCGGGGAGGGGGCCTGATACGCAGTATTTT. It codes for CSARAGRGPDTQYF.

The table lists this clonotype with many counts. The rearrangement uses TRBV29-1 and TRBJ1-1; 7 nucleotides align to TRBD1. V trimming: 2 bases; J trimming: 4 bases; junction bases outside the gene matches: 4. Germline V gene sequence: CDR1 SQVTM, CDR2 ANQGSEA. This CDR3 is 13 amino acids long. CDR3 coding DNA: TGCAGCGTTGAATCCAGGGGGATCACTGAAGCTTTCTTT. Translating gives CSVESRGITEAFF.

The V and J genes are TRBV7-6 and TRBJ1-1; D ambiguous. Between the trimmed V and J ends, which lost 7 bases and 1 base, there was a span of 13 bases. CDR3 length equals 14 residues. Germline V gene sequence: CDR1 SGHVS, CDR2 FNYEAQ. Here the CDR3 DNA reads TGTGCCAGCACCTACGTTGGGGAGAACACTGAAGCTTTCTTT. This translates into CASTYVGENTEAFF.

The CDR3 loop is CAWRFLAGGDTQYF. The CDR3 coding sequence is TGTGCCTGGAGGTTTCTAGCGGGAGGGGATACGCAGTATTTT. The chain joins TRBV30 to TRBJ2-3; 12 nucleotides line up with TRBD2. This CDR3 has 14 residues. From germline, CDR1 is GTSNPN and CDR2 SVGIG (reference sequence). V shed 3 bases, J shed 6 bases, and the junction held 4 bases outside the gene matches.

This clonotype appeared many times. CDR3 sequence reads: CSARDQGREQYF. CDR3 DNA: TGCAGTGCTAGAGACCAGGGACGGGAGCAGTACTTC. V and J are TRBV20-1 and TRBJ2-7, with D possibly being TRBD1 or TRBD2 (5 bases each). Per germline, CDR1 DFQATT and CDR2 SNEGSKA (reference sequence). This CDR3 region has 12 residues. V gave up 0 bases and J gave up 7 bases, with 10 bases separating them.

This clonotype has a handful of counts. V and J are TRBV10-3 and TRBJ2-1, with TRBD1 identical over 10 bases. This CDR3 has 12 residues. V was pared by 6 bases and J by 9 bases, with 2 bases of the junction left unmatched. Germline CDR1 is ENHRY and CDR2 is SYGVKD. The CDR3 here is CAIRTGGFEQFF. In DNA, the CDR3 is TGTGCCATCAGGACAGGGGGCTTTGAGCAGTTCTTC.

In its sample, this clonotype was seen many times. J is TRBJ1-5 and V is TRBV7-6; D remains ambiguous. Trimming shortened V by 5 bases and J by 0 bases, and 11 bases separated the two germline ends. Per germline, CDR1 SGHVS and CDR2 FNYEAQ. This CDR3 is 15 amino acids long. CDR3 loop: CASSPDGYSNQPQHF. The CDR3 nucleotides are TGTGCCAGCAGCCCGGACGGTTATAGCAATCAGCCCCAGCATTTT.

The chain has TRBV20-1 and TRBJ2-7; tentatively, D is TRBD1 (6 bases). Deletions cut 1 base from V and 3 bases from J, with 13 bases between. The CDR3 spans 14 residues. Per the germline V gene, CDR1 is DFQATT and CDR2 is SNEGSKA (reference sequence). The CDR3 DNA sequence: TGCAGTGCTAGAGTGGACAGAACTGTCTACGAGCAGTACTTC. Translated, it gives CSARVDRTVYEQYF.

DNA of the CDR3: TGTGCCAGCAGTTCGACAGGGGAAGGATTGCGAGAGACCCAGTACTTC. Amino acids: CASSSTGEGLRETQYF. The chain combines TRBV12-3 or TRBV12-4 with TRBJ2-5, with 8 bases that match TRBD1. The CDR3 is 16 amino acids. V trimming: 4 bases; J trimming: 4 bases; junction bases outside the gene matches: 11.

At least ten counts were recorded for this clonotype. The chain carries TRBV5-1 and TRBJ2-3, with 8 nucleotides matching TRBD1. V shed 4 bases, J shed 3 bases, and the junction held 7 bases outside the gene matches. The CDR3 covers 15 residues. The V gene's germline CDR1 is SGHRS and CDR2 YFSETQ. CDR3 sequence reads: CASSLGQGGTDTQYF. CDR3 nucleotides: TGCGCCAGCAGCCTAGGACAGGGTGGTACAGATACGCAGTATTTT. Variable domain in full (rest from reference TRBV5-1 and TRBJ2-3): KAGVTQTPRYLIKTRGQQVTLSCSPISGHRSVSWYQQTPGQGLQFLFEYFSETQRNKGNFPGRFSGRQFSNSRSEMNVSTLELGDSALYLCASSLGQGGTDTQYFGPGTRLTVL.

V usage is TRBV11-2 and J usage is TRBJ2-5; no definite D call. Germline CDR1 SGHAT, CDR2 FQNNGV. This CDR3 is built from 12 residues. V lost 4 bases and J 9 bases, leaving 12 bases between the germline ends. The CDR3 sequence is CASSSYEGAQYF. DNA for the CDR3: TGTGCCAGCAGCTCTTACGAAGGCGCCCAGTACTTC.

In its sample, this clonotype was seen many times. The chain has TRBV28 and TRBJ2-2; D ambiguous. Looked up from germline, CDR1 is MDHEN and CDR2 is SYDVKM. V was trimmed by 5 bases and J by 4 bases, leaving 11 bases between them. There are 14 residues in the CDR3. The DNA of the CDR3 is TGTGCCAGCAGTCCCCCCTCAGCCACCGGGGAGCTGTTTTTT. It encodes CASSPPSATGELFF.

Concerning this clonotype itself: A much larger clone lies a single base off, so this may be a read error. CDR3 in amino acids: CASGDRNSNQPQHF. CDR3 nucleotides: TGTGCTAGTGGGGACCGGAACAGCAATCAGCCCCAGCATTTT. The genes are TRBV12-5 and TRBJ1-5, with D unresolved. V gave up 6 bases and J gave up 1 base, with 10 bases separating them. There are 14 residues in the CDR3. Germline CDR1 is LGHNT and CDR2 is FRNRAP.

The chain couples TRBV3-1 to TRBJ1-2; tentative D call: TRBD1 (5 bases). The CDR3 runs 15 residues. V lost 0 bases to trimming and J lost 5 bases, with 13 bases between them. Germline V gene sequence: CDR1 LGHDT, CDR2 YNNKEL (reference sequence). For the CDR3, the DNA is TGTGCCAGCAGCCAAGATTTCGACAGAGGGTATGGCTACACCTTC. It specifies CASSQDFDRGYGYTF.

This clonotype was recorded at least ten times. The chain recombines TRBV24-1 with TRBJ2-5, with 8 bases fitting TRBD1. CDR1 and CDR2 from the germline V gene are KGHDR and SFDVKD. This CDR3 has 17 amino acids. V gave up 3 bases and J gave up 2 bases; unmatched junction bases: 10. CDR3 in amino acids: CATSDPGQGGGQETQYF. The DNA of the CDR3 is TGTGCCACCAGTGATCCCGGACAGGGAGGAGGTCAAGAGACCCAGTACTTC.

The sample holds a few counts of this clonotype. V and J are TRBV5-5 and TRBJ2-7; 9 bases agree with TRBD2. The germline CDR1 and CDR2 sequences are SGHKS and YYEKEE (reference sequence). This CDR3 region has 17 residues. The ends lost 3 bases at V and 3 bases at J; junction bases unmatched: 13. The CDR3 spells CASSSGSVAGAIYEQYF. CDR3 nucleotides: TGTGCCAGCAGCTCGGGATCTGTAGCGGGAGCTATCTACGAGCAGTACTTC.

This clonotype was detected ten times or more. The rearrangement uses TRBV29-1 and TRBJ2-1, with D unclear. The CDR3 loop spans 16 amino acids. Trimming pared 1 base from V and 4 bases from J, leaving 17 bases between. Germline CDR1 SQVTM, CDR2 ANQGSEA. The DNA of the CDR3 is TGCAGCGTTGAAGGGGTACTTGGGCTTTCATACAATGAGCAGTTCTTC. Translation: CSVEGVLGLSYNEQFF.

This clonotype showed up just a few times. The gene calls are TRBV7-2 and TRBJ2-2; TRBD2 agrees at 9 bases. Germline V gene sequence: CDR1 SGHTA, CDR2 FQGNSA. CDR3 length equals 16 residues. V lost 2 bases and J lost 5; bases outside the gene matches: 6. CDR3: CASSLSASGVTGELFF. DNA of the CDR3: TGTGCCAGCAGCTTAAGTGCTAGCGGGGTTACCGGGGAGCTGTTTTTT.

This clonotype was picked up a small number of times. V is TRBV27 and J is TRBJ1-4, with 7 bases fitting TRBD1. From germline, CDR1 is MNHEY and CDR2 SMNVEV (reference sequence). The V and J ends lost 1 base and 5 bases, in that order; junction bases with no gene match: 10. The CDR3 sequence is 17 residues long. The CDR3 here is CASSLLGFGQANEKLFF. The CDR3 nucleotides read TGTGCCAGCAGTTTATTGGGGTTTGGACAGGCAAATGAAAAACTGTTTTTT.

Details on this clonotype: The junction differs from germline at one of its ends, possibly a read error. The chain uses TRBV20-1 and TRBJ2-3, with TRBD2 matching 8 bases. This CDR3 has 17 residues. The germline V gene encodes CDR1 DFQATT and CDR2 SNEGSKA (reference sequence). In nucleotides, the CDR3 is TGCAGTGCTGGTAGACGGGGACTAGGGGGGAGCACACATACGCAGTATTTT. Translation gives CSAGRRGLGGSTHTQYF.

Many counts were recorded for this clonotype. The gene calls are TRBV30 and TRBJ1-6, with 8 bases that match TRBD1. This CDR3 has 15 amino acids. Germline CDR1 is GTSNPN and CDR2 is SVGIG (reference sequence). V lost 2 bases to trimming and J lost 7 bases; unmatched junction nucleotides: 7. Here the CDR3 reads CAWSLRTGRNSPLHF. CDR3 nucleotide sequence: TGTGCCTGGAGTCTTCGGACAGGGAGGAATTCACCCCTCCACTTT. Full variable domain (outside the CDR3, taken from reference TRBV30 and TRBJ1-6): SQTIHQWPATLVQPVGSPLSLECTVEGTSNPNLYWYRQAAGRGLQLLFYSVGIGQISSEVPQNLSASRPQDRQFILSSKKLLLSDSGFYLCAWSLRTGRNSPLHFGNGTRLTVT.

The sample holds a few counts of this clonotype. V usage is TRBV12-5 and J usage is TRBJ2-7; 9 bases are a match to TRBD1. From germline, CDR1 is LGHNT and CDR2 FRNRAP. This CDR3 has 15 residues. V was pared by 4 bases and J by 5 bases, with 9 bases of the junction left unmatched. The CDR3 loop reads CASGSPGTGIHEQYF. The CDR3 region has the DNA TGTGCTAGTGGTTCCCCCGGGACAGGGATTCACGAGCAGTACTTC.

The V call is TRBV5-1, the J call TRBJ1-2; 7 nucleotides line up with TRBD1. Germline V gives CDR1 SGHRS, CDR2 YFSETQ. J lost 4 bases, V lost 3 bases, and 6 bases had no gene match. The CDR3 runs 14 residues. The CDR3: CASSSGTAGYGYTF. In DNA, the CDR3 is TGCGCCAGCAGCTCTGGGACAGCCGGCTATGGCTACACCTTC.